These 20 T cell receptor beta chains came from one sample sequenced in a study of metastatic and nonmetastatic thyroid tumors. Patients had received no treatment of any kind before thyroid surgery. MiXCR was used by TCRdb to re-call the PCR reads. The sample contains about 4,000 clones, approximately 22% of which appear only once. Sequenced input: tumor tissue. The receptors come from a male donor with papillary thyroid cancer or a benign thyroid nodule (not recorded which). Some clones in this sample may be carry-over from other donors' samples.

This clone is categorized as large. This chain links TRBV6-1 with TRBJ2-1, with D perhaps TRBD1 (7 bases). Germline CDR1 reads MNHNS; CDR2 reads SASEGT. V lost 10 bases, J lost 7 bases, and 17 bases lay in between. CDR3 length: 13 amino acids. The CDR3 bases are TGTGCCATCCGGGGGACAGATCAGAATGAGCAGTTCTTC. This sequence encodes CAIRGTDQNEQFF.

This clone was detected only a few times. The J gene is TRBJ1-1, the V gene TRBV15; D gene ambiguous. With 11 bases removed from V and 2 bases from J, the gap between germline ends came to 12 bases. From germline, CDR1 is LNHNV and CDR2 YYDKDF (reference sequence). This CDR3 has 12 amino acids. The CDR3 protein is CAVATDNTEAFF. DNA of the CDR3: TGTGCCGTCGCGACCGACAACACTGAAGCTTTCTTT.

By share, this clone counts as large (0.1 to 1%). CDR3 residues: CASSSGYEQYF. The CDR3, as DNA: TGTGCCAGTAGCTCAGGGTACGAGCAGTACTTC. V is TRBV19 and J is TRBJ2-7; D may be TRBD1 (5 bases). The CDR3 runs to 11 residues. Trimming pared 6 bases from V and 4 bases from J, leaving 7 bases between. The V gene's germline CDR1 is LNHDA and CDR2 SQIVND (reference sequence).

The CDR3 region has the DNA TGTGCCAGCAGTTCGACAGGGCAGGCACCCCTCCACTTT. This translates into CASSSTGQAPLHF. The rearrangement joins TRBV28 to TRBJ1-6; 7 bases match TRBD1. J was trimmed by 11 bases and V by 4 bases; bases with no gene match: 5. The V gene's germline CDR1 is MDHEN and CDR2 SYDVKM. The CDR3 runs 13 residues.

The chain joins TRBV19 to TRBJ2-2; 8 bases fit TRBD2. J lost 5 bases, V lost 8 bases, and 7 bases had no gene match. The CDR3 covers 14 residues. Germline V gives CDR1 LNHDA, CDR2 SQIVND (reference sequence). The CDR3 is CASVPGLGTGELFF. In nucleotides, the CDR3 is TGTGCCAGTGTCCCGGGACTAGGAACCGGGGAGCTGTTTTTT.

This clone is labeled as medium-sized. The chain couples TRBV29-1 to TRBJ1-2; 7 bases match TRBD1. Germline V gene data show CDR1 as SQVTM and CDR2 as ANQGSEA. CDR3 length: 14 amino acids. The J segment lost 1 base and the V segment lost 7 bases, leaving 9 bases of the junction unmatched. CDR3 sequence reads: CSATSGQLNYGYTF. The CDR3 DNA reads TGCAGCGCAACATCGGGACAGCTTAACTATGGCTACACCTTC.

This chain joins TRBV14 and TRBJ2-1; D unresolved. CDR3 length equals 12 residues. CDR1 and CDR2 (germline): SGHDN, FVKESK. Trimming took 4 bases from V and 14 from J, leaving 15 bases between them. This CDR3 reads CASSPYGGSKFF. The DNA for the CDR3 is TGTGCCAGCAGCCCCTATGGCGGCTCGAAGTTCTTC. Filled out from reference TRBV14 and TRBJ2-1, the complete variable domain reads EAGVTQFPSHSVIEKGQTVTLRCDPISGHDNLYWYRRVMGKEIKFLLHFVKESKQDESGMPNNRFLAERTGGTYSTLKVQPAELEDSGVYFCASSPYGGSKFFGPGTRLTVL.

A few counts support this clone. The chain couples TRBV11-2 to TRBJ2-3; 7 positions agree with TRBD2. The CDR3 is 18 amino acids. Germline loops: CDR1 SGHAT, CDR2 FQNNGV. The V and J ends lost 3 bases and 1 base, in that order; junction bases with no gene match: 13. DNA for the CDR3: TGTGCCAGCAGCTTCTCGGTTGGGGGGGGAGTGGGCACAGATACGCAGTATTTT. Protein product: CASSFSVGGGVGTDTQYF.

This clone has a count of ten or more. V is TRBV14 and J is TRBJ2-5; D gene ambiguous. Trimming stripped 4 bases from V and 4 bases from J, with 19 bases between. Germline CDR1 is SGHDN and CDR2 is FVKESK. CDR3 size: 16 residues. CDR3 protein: CASSPWLGTAAETQYF. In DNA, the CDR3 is TGTGCCAGCAGCCCGTGGCTGGGCACGGCGGCAGAGACCCAGTACTTC.

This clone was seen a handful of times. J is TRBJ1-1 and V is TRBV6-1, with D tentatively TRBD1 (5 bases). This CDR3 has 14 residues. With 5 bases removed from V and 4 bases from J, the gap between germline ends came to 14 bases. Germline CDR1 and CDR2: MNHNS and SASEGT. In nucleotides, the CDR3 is TGTGCCAGCAGTTCGGGACCCATGGTCACTGAAGCTTTCTTT. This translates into CASSSGPMVTEAFF.

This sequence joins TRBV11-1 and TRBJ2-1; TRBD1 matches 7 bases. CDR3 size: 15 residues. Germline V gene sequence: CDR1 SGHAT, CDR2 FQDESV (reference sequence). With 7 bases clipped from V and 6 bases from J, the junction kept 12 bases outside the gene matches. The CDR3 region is CASIPIDRVVNEQFF. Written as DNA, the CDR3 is TGTGCCAGCATCCCCATAGACAGGGTCGTCAATGAGCAGTTCTTC.

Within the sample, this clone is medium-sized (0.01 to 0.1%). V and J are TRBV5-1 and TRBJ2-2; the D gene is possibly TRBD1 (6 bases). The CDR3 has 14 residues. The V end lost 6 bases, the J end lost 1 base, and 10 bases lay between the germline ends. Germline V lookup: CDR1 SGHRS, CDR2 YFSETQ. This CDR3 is CASTKGQNTGELFF. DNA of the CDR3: TGCGCCAGCACCAAGGGACAGAACACCGGGGAGCTGTTTTTT.

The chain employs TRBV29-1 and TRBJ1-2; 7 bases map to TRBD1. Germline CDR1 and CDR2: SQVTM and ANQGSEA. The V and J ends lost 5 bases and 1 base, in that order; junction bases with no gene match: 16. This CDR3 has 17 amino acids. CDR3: CSVNILPTGRFNYGYTF. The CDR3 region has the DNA TGCAGCGTTAATATCCTCCCGACAGGGAGATTTAACTATGGCTACACCTTC.

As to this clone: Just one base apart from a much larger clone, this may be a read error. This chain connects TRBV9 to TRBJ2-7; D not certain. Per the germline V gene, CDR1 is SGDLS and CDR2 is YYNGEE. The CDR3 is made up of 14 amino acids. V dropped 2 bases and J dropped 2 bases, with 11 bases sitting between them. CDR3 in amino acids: CASSVCRVPYEQYF. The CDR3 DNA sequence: TGTGCCAGCAGCGTTTGCAGAGTTCCCTACGAGCAGTACTTC. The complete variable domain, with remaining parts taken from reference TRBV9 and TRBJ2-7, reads DSGVTQTPKHLITATGQRVTLRCSPRSGDLSVYWYQQSLDQGLQFLIQYYNGEERAKGNILERFSAQQFPDLHSELNLSSLELGDSALYFCASSVCRVPYEQYFGPGTRLTVT.

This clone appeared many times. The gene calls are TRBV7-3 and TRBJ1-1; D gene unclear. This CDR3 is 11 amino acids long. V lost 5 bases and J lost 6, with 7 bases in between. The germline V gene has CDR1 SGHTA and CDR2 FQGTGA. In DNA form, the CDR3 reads TGTGCCAGCAGCCCTAACGCTGAAGCTTTCTTT. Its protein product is CASSPNAEAFF.

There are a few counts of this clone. This chain's CDR3 is CASSRGDEQYF. Written as DNA, the CDR3 is TGTGCCAGCAGCCGCGGGGACGAGCAGTACTTC. This sequence joins TRBV7-2 and TRBJ2-7, with a tentative D call TRBD2 (6 bases). Germline V CDR1 and CDR2: SGHTA, FQGNSA. Between the trimmed V and J ends, which lost 5 bases and 5 bases, there was a span of 7 bases. This CDR3 is built from 11 residues.

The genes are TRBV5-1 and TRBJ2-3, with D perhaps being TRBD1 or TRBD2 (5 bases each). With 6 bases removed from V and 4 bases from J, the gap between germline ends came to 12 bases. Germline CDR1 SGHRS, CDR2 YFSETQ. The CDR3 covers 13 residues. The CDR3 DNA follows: TGCGCCAGCACTCGACAGAGGGCAGATACGCAGTATTTT. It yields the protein CASTRQRADTQYF. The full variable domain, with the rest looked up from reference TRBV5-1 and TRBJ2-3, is KAGVTQTPRYLIKTRGQQVTLSCSPISGHRSVSWYQQTPGQGLQFLFEYFSETQRNKGNFPGRFSGRQFSNSRSEMNVSTLELGDSALYLCASTRQRADTQYFGPGTRLTVL.

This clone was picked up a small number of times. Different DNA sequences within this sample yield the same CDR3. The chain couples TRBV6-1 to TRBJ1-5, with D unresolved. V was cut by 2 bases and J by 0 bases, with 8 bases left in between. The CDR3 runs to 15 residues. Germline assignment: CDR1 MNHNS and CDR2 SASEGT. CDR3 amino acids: CASSEPGISNQPQHF. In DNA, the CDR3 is TGTGCCAGCAGTGAACCTGGGATTAGCAATCAGCCCCAGCATTTT.

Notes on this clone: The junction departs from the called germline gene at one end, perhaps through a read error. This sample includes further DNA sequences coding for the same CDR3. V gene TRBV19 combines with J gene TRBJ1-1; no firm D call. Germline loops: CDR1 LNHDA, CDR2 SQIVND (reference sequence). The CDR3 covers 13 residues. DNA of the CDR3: TGCGCCAGTAGTATCAATCAGAACACTGAAGCTTTCTTT. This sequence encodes CASSINQNTEAFF.

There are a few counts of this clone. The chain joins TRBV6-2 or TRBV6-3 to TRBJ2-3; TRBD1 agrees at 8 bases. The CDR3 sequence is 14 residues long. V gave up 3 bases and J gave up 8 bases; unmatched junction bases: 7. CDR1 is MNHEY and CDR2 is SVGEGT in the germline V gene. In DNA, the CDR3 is TGTGCCAGCAGTTATGGACAGGGCTATATTACGCAGTATTTT. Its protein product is CASSYGQGYITQYF.